These 10 T cell receptor beta chains share one sample of origin, sequenced in a study of PD-1 blockade in classical Hodgkin lymphoma. The time point is: newly diagnosed, previously untreated cHL patient sample. Produced via immunoSEQ multiplex PCR; TCRdb's table is partial and in-frame only. Of roughly 70,000 clones in the sample, about 93% were seen once. Material for sequencing was peripheral blood mononuclear cells (PBMCs). The receptors were sampled from a human donor with classical Hodgkin lymphoma.

The chain uses TRBV10-1 and TRBJ1-4, with 8 bases that match TRBD1. Germline CDR1 and CDR2: WNHNN and SYGVQD (reference sequence). V was clipped by 2 bases and J by 6 bases; unmatched bases: 5. The CDR3 runs to 15 residues. The CDR3, as DNA: TGCGCCAGCAGTGAGACCGGGACAGGCGATGAAAAACTGTTTTTT. Protein: CASSETGTGDEKLFF.

The chain links TRBV5-1 to TRBJ1-5; D not resolved. Germline values: CDR1 SGHRS, CDR2 YFSETQ. This CDR3 has 14 residues. Trimming cost V 0 bases and J 5 bases, with 9 bases left between them. CDR3 sequence: CASSLGQIDQPQHF. CDR3 bases: TGCGCCAGCAGCTTGGGGCAAATAGATCAGCCCCAGCATTTT.

The gene calls are TRBV6-6 and TRBJ1-2, with 8 bases that match TRBD1. The V gene end was trimmed by 6 bases and the J gene end by 4 bases; junction bases not matched to a gene: 7. The CDR3 totals 14 residues. Germline V gives CDR1 MNHNY, CDR2 SVGAGI (reference sequence). CDR3 region: CASSLTQGAYGYTF. CDR3 nucleotide sequence: TGTGCCAGCAGCCTAACGCAGGGGGCCTATGGCTACACCTTC.

This rearrangement joins TRBV2 to TRBJ2-7; the match to TRBD2 covers 10 bases. Trimming at V came to 4 bases and at J to 3 bases, leaving 6 bases not matched to a gene. The CDR3 totals 15 residues. The germline CDR1 and CDR2 sequences are SNHLY and FYNNEI. The CDR3 reads CASSATSGVGYEQYF. The CDR3 nucleotides are TGTGCCAGCAGTGCTACTAGCGGGGTGGGCTACGAGCAGTACTTC.

The table lists this clone with a count of one. The V and J genes are TRBV2 and TRBJ2-3, with 11 bases identical to TRBD2. Per the germline V gene, CDR1 is SNHLY and CDR2 is FYNNEI. The junction had 6 bases not matched to a gene; V was cut back by 4 bases and J by 3 bases. CDR3 length equals 16 residues. DNA of the CDR3: TGTGCCAGCAGTGCGAGGGCTAGCGGGAGGACAGATACGCAGTATTTT. This sequence encodes CASSARASGRTDTQYF.

The V gene is TRBV6-5, the J gene TRBJ2-4; D is ambiguous. The CDR3 loop spans 15 amino acids. CDR1 is MNHEY and CDR2 is SVGAGI in the germline V gene. Trimming removed 6 bases at V and 0 bases at J, with 12 bases between. Written as DNA, the CDR3 is TGTGCCAGCAGATCCTCAACACTAGCCAAAAACATTCAGTACTTC. Amino acid sequence: CASRSSTLAKNIQYF.

The CDR3 DNA is TGTGCCAGCAGCTTGGCTGTCGGAGGGCCCTTTAGCACAGATACGCAGTATTTT. Translating it yields CASSLAVGGPFSTDTQYF. The chain has TRBV7-9 and TRBJ2-3; D perhaps matches TRBD2 (6 bases). The CDR3 has 18 residues. V dropped 3 bases and J dropped 0 bases, with 19 bases sitting between them. Per the germline V gene, CDR1 is SEHNR and CDR2 is FQNEAQ (reference sequence).

The chain recombines TRBV7-9 with TRBJ2-7; D tentatively fits TRBD1 or TRBD2 (5 bases each). There are 15 residues in the CDR3. Germline V gene lookup returns CDR1 SEHNR and CDR2 FQNEAQ (reference sequence). V dropped 8 bases and J dropped 0 bases, with 17 bases sitting between them. CDR3 loop: CASSQVGRSSYEQYF. CDR3 nucleotide sequence: TGTGCCAGCTCTCAAGTGGGACGGAGCTCCTACGAGCAGTACTTC.

The chain recombines TRBV19 with TRBJ1-1, with a tentative D call TRBD1 (5 bases). The germline V gene encodes CDR1 LNHDA and CDR2 SQIVND (reference sequence). V was clipped by 3 bases and J by 5 bases, with 16 bases between them. The CDR3 extends over 15 amino acids. CDR3 DNA: TGTGCCAGTAGTATTGGCGGGGCTTGGGGAACTGAAGCTTTCTTT. Encoded protein: CASSIGGAWGTEAFF.

This clone was seen more than once but under ten times. The CDR3 region has the DNA TGTGCCAGCTCTGCAGGGACACTCCAGCCCCAGCATTTT. Its protein is CASSAGTLQPQHF. The chain combines TRBV18 with TRBJ1-5; TRBD1 is a possible D gene (6 bases). CDR3 size: 13 residues. V lost 6 bases to trimming and J lost 7 bases, with 13 bases between them. Germline values: CDR1 KGHSH, CDR2 LQKENI.